A single sample is the source of the 21 T cell receptor beta chains below, sequenced in a study of blood T cell repertoires in COVID-19. Sequencing was performed with immunoSEQ multiplex PCR; in TCRdb, only in-frame clones are kept and a portion is missing. The sample consists of a few hundred thousand clones, about 80% of them appearing once. The specimen sequenced was peripheral blood. The origin of the receptors is a man older than 75 with acute or convalescent COVID-19.

The chain has TRBV7-2 and TRBJ2-1; possibly TRBD2 for D (6 bases). CDR3 length: 18 residues. The V and J ends lost 2 bases and 3 bases respectively, with 20 bases between them. Germline assignment: CDR1 SGHTA and CDR2 FQGNSA. The DNA for the CDR3 is TGTGCCAGCAGCTTAAATGTTGGGGCGGGACTTAGCTACAATGAGCAGTTCTTC. Its translation: CASSLNVGAGLSYNEQFF.

This chain links TRBV11-2 with TRBJ2-1; TRBD2 aligns across 7 bases. Germline V gene lookup returns CDR1 SGHAT and CDR2 FQNNGV. The CDR3 is 13 amino acids. The V gene end was trimmed by 1 base and the J gene end by 14 bases; junction bases not matched to a gene: 8. The CDR3: CASSLVRGRAEFF. CDR3 nucleotides: TGTGCCAGCAGCTTAGTGCGGGGGAGGGCCGAGTTCTTC. The full variable domain, its missing parts supplied by reference TRBV11-2 and TRBJ2-1, is EAGVAQSPRYKIIEKRQSVAFWCNPISGHATLYWYQQILGQGPKLLIQFQNNGVVDDSQLPKDRFSAERLKGVDSTLKIQPAKLEDSAVYLCASSLVRGRAEFFGPGTRLTVL.

The chain joins TRBV7-2 to TRBJ2-5; 10 nucleotides line up with TRBD1. Trimming at V came to 3 bases and at J to 2 bases, leaving 3 bases not matched to a gene. The germline gives CDR1 SGHTA, CDR2 FQGNSA. CDR3 length: 15 amino acids. The CDR3 is CASSLGQGTQETQYF. The CDR3 bases are TGTGCCAGCAGCTTGGGACAGGGGACTCAAGAGACCCAGTACTTC.

The chain carries TRBV6-5 and TRBJ1-1, with TRBD1 matching over 8 bases. CDR3 length: 13 amino acids. The trim removed 6 bases at V and 5 bases at J, leaving 5 bases unmatched. Germline V gene lookup returns CDR1 MNHEY and CDR2 SVGAGI. In nucleotides, the CDR3 is TGTGCCAGCAGCCGACAGGGGAGAACTGAAGCTTTCTTT. Translation: CASSRQGRTEAFF.

This clone was counted once. The chain recombines TRBV3-1 (or the pseudogene TRBV3-2) with TRBJ1-2; D remains unclear. V was cut by 0 bases and J by 4 bases, with 18 bases left in between. Germline CDR1 reads LGHDT; CDR2 reads YNNKEL (reference sequence). This CDR3 region has 17 residues. The CDR3 region is CASSQEGAGRVGYGYTF. The DNA for the CDR3 is TGTGCCAGCAGCCAAGAAGGAGCGGGGAGGGTGGGCTATGGCTACACCTTC.

V and J are TRBV5-1 and TRBJ1-2, with 9 bases that match TRBD1. Germline loops: CDR1 SGHRS, CDR2 YFSETQ. The CDR3 has 14 residues. The trim removed 4 bases at V and 8 bases at J, leaving 9 bases unmatched. The CDR3 loop reads CASSGTGGVAGYTF. The CDR3 DNA is TGCGCCAGCAGCGGAACAGGGGGCGTCGCCGGCTACACCTTC.

The chain joins TRBV2 to TRBJ1-5; TRBD1 agrees at 10 bases. The CDR3 length is 15 residues. Germline V gene data show CDR1 as SNHLY and CDR2 as FYNNEI. Unmatched junction bases numbered 5, after V lost 6 bases and J lost 3 bases. The CDR3 loop is CASRRQGADNQPQHF. The CDR3 coding sequence is TGTGCCAGCAGGCGACAGGGGGCGGACAATCAGCCCCAGCATTTT.

The sample holds a few counts of this clone. V and J are TRBV18 and TRBJ2-1; D gene ambiguous. Trimming stripped 6 bases from V and 8 bases from J, with 8 bases between. This CDR3 is built from 11 residues. Germline V gives CDR1 KGHSH, CDR2 LQKENI. The CDR3 here is CASSLTDEQFF. The CDR3 DNA follows: TGTGCCAGCTCTCTCACGGATGAGCAGTTCTTC.

The chain couples TRBV30 to TRBJ2-5; tentative D call: TRBD1 (6 bases). CDR1 is GTSNPN, CDR2 SVGIG, per germline (reference sequence). The V gene lost 0 bases and the J gene lost 4 bases, with 15 bases spanning the gap. CDR3 length: 15 amino acids. The CDR3 here is CAWSVNRGRGETQYF. The DNA for the CDR3 is TGTGCCTGGAGTGTTAACCGCGGCAGGGGAGAGACCCAGTACTTC.

The rearrangement uses TRBV3-1 (or the pseudogene TRBV3-2) and TRBJ1-2; 8 nucleotides align to TRBD1. The trim removed 5 bases at V and 6 bases at J, leaving 8 bases unmatched. There are 14 residues in the CDR3. Germline-derived CDR1 and CDR2 are LGHDT and YNNKEL (reference sequence). The DNA for the CDR3 is TGTGCCAGCAGCTTAGGGGACAGGTTTGATGGCTACACCTTC. Translating it yields CASSLGDRFDGYTF.

V and J are TRBV5-6 and TRBJ2-1; 11 bases line up with TRBD1. V shed 5 bases, J shed 6 bases, and the junction held 10 bases outside the gene matches. The germline V gene has CDR1 SGHDT and CDR2 YYEEEE. This CDR3 comprises 16 residues. The CDR3 nucleotides read TGTGCCAGCAGACTCGGACAGGGGGCGCTGGTCAATGAGCAGTTCTTC. Its protein product is CASRLGQGALVNEQFF. The full variable domain, rest sourced from reference TRBV5-6 and TRBJ2-1, is DAGVTQSPTHLIKTRGQQVTLRCSPKSGHDTVSWYQQALGQGPQFIFQYYEEEERQRGNFPDRFSGHQFPNYSSELNVNALLLGDSALYLCASRLGQGALVNEQFFGPGTRLTVL.

The V call is TRBV28, the J call TRBJ1-1, with a weak D call TRBD1 (5 bases). The CDR3 has 16 amino acids. V was clipped by 6 bases and J by 4 bases, with 21 bases between them. Germline V gene sequence: CDR1 MDHEN, CDR2 SYDVKM. The CDR3 protein is CASRPTIGGASTEAFF. CDR3 bases: TGTGCCAGCAGACCGACTATCGGGGGAGCGAGCACTGAAGCTTTCTTT.

J is TRBJ1-2 and V is TRBV28; 11 nucleotides agree with TRBD1. This CDR3 region has 13 residues. The junction had 3 bases not matched to a gene; V was cut back by 6 bases and J by 6 bases. The germline V gene encodes CDR1 MDHEN and CDR2 SYDVKM. The chain's CDR3 is CASRDRGRDGYTF. The CDR3 DNA reads as TGTGCCAGCAGGGACAGGGGGCGGGATGGCTACACCTTC.

The chain has TRBV9 and TRBJ1-4, with a tentative D call TRBD1 (5 bases). From germline, CDR1 is SGDLS and CDR2 YYNGEE. V was shortened by 1 base and J by 5 bases, with 9 bases between the two germline ends. The CDR3 loop spans 14 amino acids. The CDR3 DNA sequence: TGTGCCAGCAGCGTAAGGGACTGGAATGAAAAACTGTTTTTT. Protein: CASSVRDWNEKLFF.

In this sample, this clone turned up a few times. The genes are TRBV7-6 and TRBJ2-7, with 12 bases lining up with TRBD1. Germline CDR1 is SGHVS and CDR2 is FNYEAQ. V lost 4 bases, J lost 7 bases, and 8 bases stayed unmatched. The CDR3 is made up of 15 amino acids. CDR3 DNA: TGTGCCAGCAGCTCCCGGGGACAGGGGGCGCGGGAGCAGTACTTC. It is translated as CASSSRGQGAREQYF.

The rearrangement joins TRBV7-9 to TRBJ2-2; D is possibly TRBD2 (5 bases). CDR1 and CDR2 (germline): SEHNR, FQNEAQ (reference sequence). The V gene lost 0 bases and the J gene lost 2 bases, with 10 bases spanning the gap. The CDR3 covers 16 residues. The CDR3 sequence is CASSLATTANTGELFF. The DNA of the CDR3 is TGTGCCAGCAGCTTAGCGACTACTGCTAACACCGGGGAGCTGTTTTTT. The complete variable domain, with remaining parts taken from reference TRBV7-9 and TRBJ2-2, reads DTGVSQNPRHKITKRGQNVTFRCDPISEHNRLYWYRQTLGQGPEFLTYFQNEAQLEKSRLLSDRFSAERPKGSFSTLEIQRTEQGDSAMYLCASSLATTANTGELFFGEGSRLTVL.

The genes are TRBV19 and TRBJ1-2; 7 bases agree with TRBD1. This CDR3 is built from 15 residues. J was trimmed by 7 bases and V by 5 bases; bases with no gene match: 13. From germline, CDR1 is LNHDA and CDR2 SQIVND (reference sequence). CDR3 loop: CASSPSHRGSGGYTF. In DNA form, the CDR3 reads TGTGCCAGTAGTCCTTCACACAGGGGAAGTGGTGGCTACACCTTC.

J is TRBJ1-6 and V is TRBV13, with TRBD1 as a possible D gene (5 bases). The CDR3 contains 17 residues. The germline CDR1 and CDR2 sequences are PRHDT and FYEKMQ (reference sequence). V was shortened by 0 bases and J by 7 bases, with 16 bases between the two germline ends. CDR3 loop: CASSLGQLQAWNSPLHF. As DNA, the CDR3 is TGTGCCAGCAGCTTAGGCCAGCTACAGGCCTGGAATTCACCCCTCCACTTT.

A single count supports this clone. The chain joins TRBV6-6 to TRBJ2-7, with TRBD2 identical over 14 bases. Germline-derived CDR1 and CDR2 are MNHNY and SVGAGI (reference sequence). CDR3 length: 18 residues. With V trimmed by 5 bases and J by 3 bases, 12 bases remained unmatched. The CDR3 region is CASSRSGTSGGPFYEQYF. Here the CDR3 DNA reads TGTGCCAGCAGTCGCTCCGGGACTAGCGGGGGCCCCTTCTACGAGCAGTACTTC.

This clone was detected only once. V usage is TRBV19 and J usage is TRBJ1-3, with 7 positions matching TRBD1. The V segment lost 7 bases and the J segment 5 bases; nucleotides outside the gene matches: 14. The length of the CDR3 is 16 residues. Germline values: CDR1 LNHDA, CDR2 SQIVND (reference sequence). The CDR3 nucleotides read TGTGCCAGTACAGGTATCGGAACAGGGGAACGAAACACCATATATTTT. It translates to CASTGIGTGERNTIYF. Variable domain in full (rest from reference TRBV19 and TRBJ1-3): DGGITQSPKYLFRKEGQNVTLSCEQNLNHDAMYWYRQDPGQGLRLIYYSQIVNDFQKGDIAEGYSVSREKKESFPLTVTSAQKNPTAFYLCASTGIGTGERNTIYFGEGSWLTVV.

The genes are TRBV28 and TRBJ1-5, with D perhaps matching TRBD1 (6 bases). Germline CDR1 MDHEN, CDR2 SYDVKM. Trimming cost V 3 bases and J 5 bases, with 11 bases left between them. This CDR3 is built from 14 residues. CDR3 residues: CASSLYRDDQPQHF. CDR3 in DNA: TGTGCCAGCAGTTTGTACAGGGATGATCAGCCCCAGCATTTT.